Listed below are T cell receptor beta chains from one sample, sequenced in a study of graft-versus-host responses after intestinal transplantation. These TCRs' antigens remain unknown. Produced via immunoSEQ multiplex PCR; TCRdb's table is partial and in-frame only. The sample has around 100,000 clones; about 90% are singletons. Sequencing used unstimulated CD4+ T cells sorted from spleen or lymph node cells, obtained before intestinal transplant. The receptor set was obtained from a human donor who received an intestinal transplant. Each CDR3 is given with its conserved first and last residue. A D gene is named only where the DNA matches it firmly. The size of a clone is reported for some rows only, either as once, few or many, or as a class for expanded clones.

>TRBJ2-3|.|TRBV10-2|.|15
TGCGCCAGCAGGATGTCGGGGCAGGGCACAGATACGCAGTATTTT
CASRMSGQGTDTQYF
>TRBJ1-5|.|TRBV4-1|.|14
TGCGCCAGCAGCCAAGGGACACCTCTGGCGCCCCAGCATTTT
CASSQGTPLAPQHF
>TRBJ2-3|TRBD2|TRBV6-5|.|16
TGTGCCAGCAGTTACTTGCGGGGGGCGAACACAGATACGCAGTATTTT
CASSYLRGANTDTQYF
>TRBJ1-2|.|TRBV5-6|few|12
TGTGCCAGCAGCTCAGAGGCGTCGGGCTACACCTTC
CASSSEASGYTF
>TRBJ1-6|.|TRBV9|once|14
TGTGCCAGCAGCTCAGGACTCCCAGGAGCGCCCCTCCACTTT
CASSSGLPGAPLHF
>TRBJ1-2|.|TRBV5-1|.|15
TGCGCCAGCAGCTCTTTACCACAGGGCTACTATGGCTACACCTTC
CASSSLPQGYYGYTF
>TRBJ1-6|.|TRBV11-2|.|13
TGTGCCAGCAGATCGGACCACTATTCACCCCTCCACTTT
CASRSDHYSPLHF
>TRBJ2-7|.|TRBV11-1|.|14
TGTGCCAGCAGGAACAGGAGGAGCTCCTACGAGCAGTACTTC
CASRNRRSSYEQYF
>TRBJ2-1|.|TRBV6-1|.|12
TGTGCCAGCAGTGAAGAGATCCATGAGCAGTTCTTC
CASSEEIHEQFF
>TRBJ1-2|TRBD1|TRBV7-6|.|15
TGTGCCAGCAGCTTAATAGGGACAGGGGAGGCTGGCTACACCTTC
CASSLIGTGEAGYTF
>TRBJ2-7|.|TRBV7-3|.|14
TGTGCCAGCAGCCCTGGACGGAGAAGCTACGAGCAGTACTTC
CASSPGRRSYEQYF
>TRBJ2-1|.|TRBV7-2|.|15
TGTGCCAGCAGCTTAGGCCGGGCCATCTACAATGAGCAGTTCTTC
CASSLGRAIYNEQFF
>TRBJ1-2|.|TRBV6-5|.|15
TGTGCCAGCAGTCCAAGAGCGTGGGCCAACTATGGCTACACCTTC
CASSPRAWANYGYTF
>TRBJ1-4|TRBD1|TRBV7-9|medium-sized|14
TGTGCCAGCAGCTTAGGGACAGGGGGTGAAAAACTGTTTTTT
CASSLGTGGEKLFF
>TRBJ2-3|TRBD2|TRBV5-4|.|16
TGTGCCAGTAGCTTGGATACTAGCGGGAACACAGATACGCAGTATTTT
CASSLDTSGNTDTQYF
>TRBJ2-3|TRBD2|TRBV7-3|once|15
TGTGCCAGCAGTTCTAGCGGGAGGGCGACAGATACGCAGTATTTT
CASSSSGRATDTQYF
>TRBJ1-2|.|TRBV15|.|12
TGTGCCACCAGCAGGGGTTACTATGGCTACACCTTC
CATSRGYYGYTF
>TRBJ2-2|TRBD1|TRBV5-1|once|15
TGCGCCAGCAGCTTGCCGGGACAGTCTACCGGGGAGCTGTTTTTT
CASSLPGQSTGELFF
>TRBJ2-3|TRBD2|TRBV5-1|.|14
TGCGCCAGCTCGGCTAGCGGGGCTTCAGATACGCAGTATTTT
CASSASGASDTQYF
>TRBJ2-7|TRBD1|TRBV27|.|13
TGCGCCAGCAGTTTACGACAGGGGTACGAGCAGTACTTC
CASSLRQGYEQYF
>TRBJ1-1|.|TRBV18|.|14
TGTGCCAGCTCACCACCGGGAGGGGACGCTGAAGCTTTCTTT
CASSPPGGDAEAFF
>TRBJ2-2|.|TRBV10-1|.|15
TGCGCCAGCGCGCCCCCAGGGGCGAGGACCGGGGAGCTGTTTTTT
CASAPPGARTGELFF
>TRBJ2-7|.|TRBV25-1|.|13
TGTGCCAGCAGTGAATTTGGTAGCTCAAGTCCGTACTTC
CASSEFGSSSPYF
>TRBJ2-1|TRBD2|TRBV28|.|16
TGTGCCAGCAGTTTATTAGCGGGAGTAGGTTACAATGAGCAGTTCTTC
CASSLLAGVGYNEQFF
>TRBJ2-7|.|TRBV6-1|.|12
TGTGCCAGCAGTGGGGTTTCCTACGAGCAGTACTTC
CASSGVSYEQYF
>TRBJ2-3|.|TRBV18|.|16
TGTGCCAGCTCACCTCTTCTCACACCAAACACAGATACGCAGTATTTT
CASSPLLTPNTDTQYF
>TRBJ2-5|.|TRBV5-1|.|15
TGCGCCAGCAGCTTTGGGGTCTGGCGGCAAGAGACCCAGTACTTC
CASSFGVWRQETQYF
>TRBJ2-1|.|TRBV30|.|16
TGTGCCTGGAGTGGGAGCAGGGTGAATCTATACAATGAGCAGTTCTTC
CAWSGSRVNLYNEQFF
>TRBJ2-7|TRBD1|TRBV7-6|.|14
TGTGCCAGCAGCTCCAAGGGACAGGGCCTCGAGCAGTACTTC
CASSSKGQGLEQYF
>TRBJ2-7|.|TRBV6-1|.|15
TGTGCCAGCATGTTCAGGGACCCTATGAACTACGAGCAGTACTTC
CASMFRDPMNYEQYF
>TRBJ2-5|.|TRBV28|few|17
TGTGCCAGCAGGGGGGGAGCAGGTGGGAAAGGCGGAGAGACCCAGTACTTC
CASRGGAGGKGGETQYF
>TRBJ2-1|TRBD2|TRBV10-3|.|15
TGTGCCATCAGTGAGTCCGGACTAGAGGTTGGGGAGCAGTTCTTC
CAISESGLEVGEQFF
>TRBJ1-6|.|TRBV9|.|15
TGTGCCAGCAGCGTAGAACCGGACTTGAATTCACCCCTCCACTTT
CASSVEPDLNSPLHF
>TRBJ2-5|.|TRBV5-4|.|17
TGTGCCAGCAGCTTGGTCTTCAGTAGTAAAAACCAAGAGACCCAGTACTTC
CASSLVFSSKNQETQYF
>TRBJ2-7|TRBD2|TRBV30|.|14
TGTGCCTGGAAGTCAGCGGGGCCTTCCTACGAGCAGTACTTC
CAWKSAGPSYEQYF
>TRBJ2-5|.|TRBV5-1|.|13
TGCGCCAGCAGCTTACAGGGCGGAGAGACCCAGTACTTC
CASSLQGGETQYF
>TRBJ2-1|.|TRBV7-9|.|15
TGTGCCAGCAGTGGGGGCGGGCTCTCCTACAATGGGCAGTTCTTC
CASSGGGLSYNGQFF
>TRBJ2-1|TRBD2|TRBV28|once|15
TGTGCCAGCAGAGTAAGGACTAGCGGGAGCGGTGAGCAGTTCTTC
CASRVRTSGSGEQFF
>TRBJ2-5|.|TRBV5-6|once|11
TGTGCCAGCAGCTACGGCGGGACCCAGTACTTC
CASSYGGTQYF
>TRBJ2-3|.|TRBV4-1|.|16
TGCGCCAGCAGCCGTGGGTGGGCAGGGTACACAGATACGCAGTATTTT
CASSRGWAGYTDTQYF
>TRBJ2-5|TRBD2|TRBV12-5|.|16
TGTGCTAGTGGCCGGGGACTAGCGGGAGGAGGCGAGACCCAGTACTTC
CASGRGLAGGGETQYF
>TRBJ2-5|TRBD2|TRBV29-1|.|17
TGCAGCGTTGCGGGGGTAGCGGGATTGGGAGGGCAAGAGACCCAGTACTTC
CSVAGVAGLGGQETQYF
>TRBJ2-1|.|TRBV30|once|11
TGTGCCTGTAGCAGGGAGAATGAGCAGTTCTTC
CACSRENEQFF